The present entry profiles one T cell receptor beta chain with its context. The germline gene is not matched at one end of the junction; a read error may be the cause. CDR3 length: 15 amino acids. Germline CDR1 and CDR2: MNHGY and SAAAGT. The data stem from a study of preoperative IRX-2 immunotherapy in early breast cancer. Assay used: immunoSEQ multiplex PCR; TCRdb lists only in-frame clones, some missing. This sample has approximately 96,000 clones; 86% occur once, and the top ten carry around 2.1%. Treatment here: preoperative locoregional IRX-2 cytokine immunotherapy. Samples came from a phase Ib trial of preoperative locoregional IRX-2 cytokine immunotherapy.

The specimen comprised tumor tissue, sampled after IRX-2 immunotherapy. The TCR was taken from a human donor with breast cancer. The J gene is TRBJ1-2, the V gene TRBV6-8; D is ambiguous. The CDR3 sequence: CASTNLPTPNYGYTF. CDR3 DNA: TGTGCCAGCACGAACTTACCGACTCCGAACTATGGTTACACCTTC.